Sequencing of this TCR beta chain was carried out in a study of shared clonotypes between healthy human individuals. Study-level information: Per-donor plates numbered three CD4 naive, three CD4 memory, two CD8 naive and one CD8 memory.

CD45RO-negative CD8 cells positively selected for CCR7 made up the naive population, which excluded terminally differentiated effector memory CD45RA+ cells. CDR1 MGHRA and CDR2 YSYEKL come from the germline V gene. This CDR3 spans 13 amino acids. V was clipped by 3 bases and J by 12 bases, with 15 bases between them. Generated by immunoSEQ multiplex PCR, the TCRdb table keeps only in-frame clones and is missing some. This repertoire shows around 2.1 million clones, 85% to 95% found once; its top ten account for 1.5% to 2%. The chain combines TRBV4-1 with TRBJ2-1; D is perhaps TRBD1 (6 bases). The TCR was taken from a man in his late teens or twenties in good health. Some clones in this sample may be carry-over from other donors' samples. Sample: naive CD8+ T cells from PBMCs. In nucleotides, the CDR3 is TGCGCCAGCAGCCAGAACAGGGAATATGGGCAGTTCTTC. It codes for CASSQNREYGQFF.